This T cell receptor (beta chain) emerged from a study of blood T cell repertoires in COVID-19. Study-level background: COVID-19 samples from acute and convalescent phases originated in the United States, Italy and Spain. Nucleic acid was either cDNA or gDNA, and it came from T cells, B-cell-depleted T cells, or PBMCs.

The authors' processing: Reference gene primers were amplified, and this amplification served to estimate nucleated cell counts. Sequencing used immunoSEQ multiplex PCR; TCRdb keeps in-frame clones, though not all of them. From that table come the V and J calls and clone size; the DNA was used to work out D and trimming. The profile shows around 250,000 clones, around four fifths of them singletons. Sequenced input: peripheral blood. This sequence was found in a man aged 30-40 years who had recovered from COVID-19.

In nucleotides, the CDR3 is TGTGCCAGCAGTACCGGGACAGGGTTCTACGAGCAGTACTTC. It specifies CASSTGTGFYEQYF. V is TRBV13 and J is TRBJ2-7; 9 bases fit TRBD1. This CDR3 has 14 amino acids. Germline values: CDR1 PRHDT, CDR2 FYEKMQ (reference sequence). Germline trimming cut 6 bases from V and 3 bases from J; bases unmatched to any gene: 6.